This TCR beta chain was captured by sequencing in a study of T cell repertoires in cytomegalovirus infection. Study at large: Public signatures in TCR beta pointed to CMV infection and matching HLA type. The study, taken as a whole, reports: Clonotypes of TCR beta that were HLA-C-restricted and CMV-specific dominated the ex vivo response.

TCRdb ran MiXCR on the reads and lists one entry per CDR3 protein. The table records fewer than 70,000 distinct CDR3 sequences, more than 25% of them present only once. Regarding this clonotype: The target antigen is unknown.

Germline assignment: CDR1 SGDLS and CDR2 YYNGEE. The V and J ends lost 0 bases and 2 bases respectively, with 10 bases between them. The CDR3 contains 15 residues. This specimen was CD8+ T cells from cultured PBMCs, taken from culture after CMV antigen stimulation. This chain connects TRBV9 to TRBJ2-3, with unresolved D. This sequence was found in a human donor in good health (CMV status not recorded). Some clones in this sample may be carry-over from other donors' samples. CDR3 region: CASSVDGSLTDTQYF. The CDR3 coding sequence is TGTGCCAGCAGCGTAGATGGCAGTCTCACAGATACGCAGTATTTT.